Below, 11 T cell receptor beta chains from the same sample are listed, as sequenced in a study of vaccination and CD4 T cells after COVID-19 (dated by TCRdb to the early 2020s). The time point label, read with the paper, signifies: late sampling 161 to 241 days after vaccination in three convalescent patients. This specimen's treatment or condition label, per the study, means: approximately 9-day PBMC culture with coronavirus spike peptide pools or control peptides (ViraFEST assay). For these receptors, no antigen is known. The method was PCR. This sample was sequenced with an Illumina iSeq 100. DNA from cultured CD4+ T cells underwent TCR sequencing with the Oncomine TCR Beta short-read assay at the Johns Hopkins FTIC core. TCRdb trimmed the raw reads at Q25, called clones with MiXCR and kept productive beta chains. A single entry per CDR3 protein holds the most common genes and DNA from its merged rows. The sample table contains tens of thousands of distinct CDR3 sequences; only one count was recorded for about 40% of them. The ten largest account for roughly 5.6% of the sample.

The sample here was CD4+ T cells from blood, cultured in vitro, taken about 7 months after SARS-CoV-2 vaccination. The receptors come from a human donor who had recovered from COVID-19.

J is TRBJ2-5 and V is TRBV11-3; no definite D call. Deletions cut 1 base from V and 2 bases from J, with 8 bases between. The germline V gene encodes CDR1 SGHNT and CDR2 YENEEA. This CDR3 has 14 amino acids. The CDR3 spells CASSLGPQQETQYF. The CDR3 DNA sequence: TGTGCCAGCAGCTTAGGCCCACAGCAAGAGACCCAGTACTTC.

A few counts support this clonotype. The chain joins TRBV20-1 to TRBJ2-7; 7 positions match TRBD1. Germline V gene lookup returns CDR1 DFQATT and CDR2 SNEGSKA (reference sequence). This CDR3 has 13 residues. In nucleotides, the CDR3 is TGCAGAGGACAGGCAAGGGACTCCTACGAGCAGTACTTC. It yields the protein CRGQARDSYEQYF.

This clonotype is labeled as medium-sized. J is TRBJ2-2 and V is TRBV20-1; D perhaps matches TRBD1 (6 bases). The CDR3 length is 14 residues. V gave up 6 bases and J gave up 4 bases, with 15 bases separating them. Per the germline V gene, CDR1 is DFQATT and CDR2 is SNEGSKA (reference sequence). CDR3 coding DNA: TGCAGTGCACAGGACAGAGTGTCCACCGGGGAGCTGTTTTTT. It is translated as CSAQDRVSTGELFF.

The V call is TRBV20-1, the J call TRBJ1-5; D possibly corresponds to TRBD1 (6 bases). Per the germline V gene, CDR1 is DFQATT and CDR2 is SNEGSKA (reference sequence). The CDR3 runs to 13 residues. V lost 4 bases, J lost 8 bases, and 15 bases lay in between. This chain's CDR3 is CSATNPGDEPQHF. The DNA of the CDR3 is TGCAGTGCTACAAACCCAGGGGATGAGCCCCAGCATTTT.

There are a few counts of this clonotype. This rearrangement joins TRBV15 to TRBJ1-1, with D possibly being TRBD1 (5 bases). The germline V gene has CDR1 LNHNV and CDR2 YYDKDF (reference sequence). The CDR3 contains 13 residues. V shed 6 bases and J shed 5 bases, with 13 bases lying between them. CDR3 amino acids: CATSWGRGTEAFF. CDR3 nucleotide sequence: TGTGCCACCAGTTGGGGTCGGGGGACTGAAGCTTTCTTT.

The gene calls are TRBV7-9 and TRBJ1-5, with 7 bases matching TRBD1. V dropped 5 bases and J dropped 5; count of bases not matched to a gene: 6. CDR1 SEHNR and CDR2 FQNEAQ come from the germline V gene (reference sequence). The CDR3 spans 14 residues. Here the CDR3 DNA reads TGTGCCAGCAGCCAAGGGGGGACAGATCAGCCCCAGCATTTT. Translated: CASSQGGTDQPQHF.

The V call is TRBV5-6, the J call TRBJ2-2; D is unresolved. Germline-derived CDR1 and CDR2 are SGHDT and YYEEEE. CDR3 length: 14 residues. The V end lost 2 bases, the J end lost 4 bases, and 9 bases lay between the germline ends. In DNA, the CDR3 is TGTGCCAGCAGCTTTCGTTGGGCCACCGGGGAGCTGTTTTTT. Encoded protein: CASSFRWATGELFF.

The gene calls are TRBV6-1 and TRBJ2-7; 12 nucleotides align to TRBD2. The CDR3 totals 15 residues. Unmatched junction bases numbered 5, after V lost 4 bases and J lost 4 bases. In germline, CDR1 is MNHNS, CDR2 SASEGT. As DNA, the CDR3 is TGTGCCAGCAGTGGGGGACTAGCGGGCGTATACGAGCAGTACTTC. Translated, it gives CASSGGLAGVYEQYF.

V usage is TRBV5-4 and J usage is TRBJ1-6; perhaps TRBD1 as D (5 bases). The V end was cut by 4 bases, the J end by 10 bases, with 15 bases between. CDR3 size: 14 residues. Germline V gene lookup returns CDR1 SGHNT and CDR2 YYREEE (reference sequence). The CDR3 coding sequence is TGTGCCAGCAGCCTGGAGAGGGGAAACTCACCCCTCCACTTT. It translates to CASSLERGNSPLHF.

With respect to this clonotype: Sequence at one end of the junction differs from germline and may be a read error. The rearrangement joins TRBV7-6 to TRBJ2-3; perhaps D is TRBD1 or TRBD2 (6 bases each). CDR1 SGHVS and CDR2 FNYEAQ come from the germline V gene. This CDR3 spans 14 amino acids. Here the CDR3 DNA reads TGTGCCAGCAGTTTAGCCCGGGGGCGAGATACGCAGTATTTT. Translating it yields CASSLARGRDTQYF. The whole variable domain, filled in from reference TRBV7-6 and TRBJ2-3, reads GAGVSQSPRYKVTKRGQDVALRCDPISGHVSLYWYRQALGQGPEFLTYFNYEAQQDKSGLPNDRFSAERPEGSISTLTIQRTEQRDSAMYRCASSLARGRDTQYFGPGTRLTVL.

The chain recombines TRBV24-1 with TRBJ2-7, with 10 bases identical to TRBD2. The CDR3 covers 20 residues. The germline V gene has CDR1 KGHDR and CDR2 SFDVKD. V shed 0 bases and J 4 bases; nucleotides not matched to a gene: 17. Written as DNA, the CDR3 is TGTGCCACCAGTGATTTGCATCCAGCGGGAGGGCCTCCAGACCAGTACGAGCAGTACTTC. Residues: CATSDLHPAGGPPDQYEQYF.